This TCR beta chain was captured in a study of blood T cells in healthy people across ages. Study findings and constraints: In older individuals, TCR beta diversity per million T cells was lower, falling roughly linearly with age. PBMCs went unsorted, and a conclusive naive versus antigen-experienced comparison was therefore prevented.

This CDR3 region has 12 residues. Per the germline V gene, CDR1 is DFQATT and CDR2 is SNEGSKA (reference sequence). V lost 1 base to trimming and J lost 12 bases, with 15 bases between them. A J-beta primer mix and a sample-barcoded 5' primer were used in a second PCR of roughly 6 to 11 cycles. Per sample, CDR3-containing paired-end reads numbered at least 2.5 million. TCRdb reprocessed the 5' RACE reads with MiXCR, giving one entry per CDR3 protein. The table shows hundreds of thousands of distinct CDR3 sequences, with roughly 32% occurring only once. As to this clonotype: No antigen is known for it.

Total RNA extraction produced at least 6 micrograms (per sample) for the study. The TCR was taken from an elderly woman in good health. Input material: blood. The gene calls are TRBV20-1 and TRBJ1-1; D unclear. For the CDR3, the DNA is TGCAGTGCTAGAGCTCTGGCTACAGTCTCTTTCTTT. It codes for CSARALATVSFF.